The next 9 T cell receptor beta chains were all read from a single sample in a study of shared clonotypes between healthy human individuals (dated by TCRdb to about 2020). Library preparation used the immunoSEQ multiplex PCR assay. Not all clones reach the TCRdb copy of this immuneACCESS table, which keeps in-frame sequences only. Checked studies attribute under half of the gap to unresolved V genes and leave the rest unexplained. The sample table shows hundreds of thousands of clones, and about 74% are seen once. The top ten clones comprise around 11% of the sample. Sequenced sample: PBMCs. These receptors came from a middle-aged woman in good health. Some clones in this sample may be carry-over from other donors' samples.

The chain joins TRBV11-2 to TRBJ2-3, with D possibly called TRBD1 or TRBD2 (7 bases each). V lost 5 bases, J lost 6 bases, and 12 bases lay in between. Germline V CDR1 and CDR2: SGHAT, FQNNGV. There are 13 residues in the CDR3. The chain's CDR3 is CASSIQGGDTQYF. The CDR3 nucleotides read TGTGCCAGCAGCATCCAGGGGGGGGATACGCAGTATTTT. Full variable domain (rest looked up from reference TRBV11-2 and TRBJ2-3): EAGVAQSPRYKIIEKRQSVAFWCNPISGHATLYWYQQILGQGPKLLIQFQNNGVVDDSQLPKDRFSAERLKGVDSTLKIQPAKLEDSAVYLCASSIQGGDTQYFGPGTRLTVL.

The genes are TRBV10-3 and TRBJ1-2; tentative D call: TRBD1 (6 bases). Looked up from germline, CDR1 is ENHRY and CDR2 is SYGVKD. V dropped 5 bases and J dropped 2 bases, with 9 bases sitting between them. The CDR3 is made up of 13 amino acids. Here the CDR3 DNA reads TGTGCCATCAGTCAGGACAGAAACTATGGCTACACCTTC. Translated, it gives CAISQDRNYGYTF.

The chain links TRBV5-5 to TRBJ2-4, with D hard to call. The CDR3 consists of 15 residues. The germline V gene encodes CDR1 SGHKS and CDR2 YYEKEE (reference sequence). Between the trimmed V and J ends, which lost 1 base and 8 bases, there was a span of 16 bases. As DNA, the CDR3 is TGTGCCAGCAGCTTGAGGCGAGGAATCGAGGACATTCAGTACTTC. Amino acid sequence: CASSLRRGIEDIQYF. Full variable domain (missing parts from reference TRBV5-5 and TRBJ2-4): DAGVTQSPTHLIKTRGQQVTLRCSPISGHKSVSWYQQVLGQGPQFIFQYYEKEERGRGNFPDRFSARQFPNYSSELNVNALLLGDSALYLCASSLRRGIEDIQYFGAGTRLSVL.

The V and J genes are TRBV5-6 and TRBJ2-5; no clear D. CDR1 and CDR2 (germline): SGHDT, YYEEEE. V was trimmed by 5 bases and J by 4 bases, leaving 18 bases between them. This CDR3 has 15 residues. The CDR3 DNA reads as TGTGCCAGCAGAGGGAATGTAATAGTAGGAGAGACCCAGTACTTC. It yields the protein CASRGNVIVGETQYF.

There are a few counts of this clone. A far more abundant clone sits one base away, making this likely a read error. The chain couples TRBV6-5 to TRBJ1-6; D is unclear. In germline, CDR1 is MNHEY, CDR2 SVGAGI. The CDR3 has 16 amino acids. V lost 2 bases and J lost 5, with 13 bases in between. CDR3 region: CASSYEGGIHNSPLHF. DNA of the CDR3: TGTGCCAGCAGTTACGAGGGTGGGATCCATAATTCACCCCTCCACTTT.

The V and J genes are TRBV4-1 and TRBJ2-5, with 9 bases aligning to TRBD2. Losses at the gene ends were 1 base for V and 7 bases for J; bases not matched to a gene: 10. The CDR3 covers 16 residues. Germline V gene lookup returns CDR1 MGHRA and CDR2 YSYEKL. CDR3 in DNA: TGCGCCAGCAGCCAAGGGGGTAGCGGGAGTCGAAGGACCCAGTACTTC. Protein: CASSQGGSGSRRTQYF.

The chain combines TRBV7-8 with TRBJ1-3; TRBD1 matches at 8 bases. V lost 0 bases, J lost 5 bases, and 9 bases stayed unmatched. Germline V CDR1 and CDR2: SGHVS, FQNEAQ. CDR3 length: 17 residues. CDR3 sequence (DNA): TGTGCCAGCAGCTTAGCGGTAGCGACAGGGGCAAGAAACACCATATATTTT. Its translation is CASSLAVATGARNTIYF.

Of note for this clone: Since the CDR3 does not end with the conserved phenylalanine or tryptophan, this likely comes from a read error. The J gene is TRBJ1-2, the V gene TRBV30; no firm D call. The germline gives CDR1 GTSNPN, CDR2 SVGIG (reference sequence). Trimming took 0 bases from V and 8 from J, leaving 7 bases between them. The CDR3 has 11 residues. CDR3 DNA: TGTGCCTGGAGTGTACTCGGGGGCTACACCGTC. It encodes CAWSVLGGYTV.

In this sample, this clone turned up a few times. This chain's CDR3 is CASSESATNEKLFF. The DNA for the CDR3 is TGCGCCAGCAGTGAGTCGGCAACTAATGAAAAACTGTTTTTT. The rearrangement uses TRBV10-2 and TRBJ1-4; D uncertain. Germline V lookup: CDR1 WSHSY, CDR2 SAAADI. The CDR3 has 14 residues. V was pared by 0 bases and J by 0 bases, with 2 bases between.